Following are 29 T cell receptor beta chains from one sample sequenced in a study of blood T cell repertoires in COVID-19. Some clones are missing from TCRdb's copy, which holds only in-frame ones; the method was immunoSEQ multiplex PCR. Counted here are more than 95,000 clones, roughly 85% occurring once; the ten biggest clones make up 3.2%. The specimen was peripheral blood. The receptors were sampled from a woman of 80 years or more with COVID-19, enrolled during active disease.

The CDR3 protein is CASSSTSGNTGELFF. The CDR3 DNA sequence: TGTGCCAGCAGCTCCACTAGCGGAAACACCGGGGAGCTGTTTTTT. The V gene is TRBV7-3, the J gene TRBJ2-2, with 8 bases identical to TRBD2. The germline V gene has CDR1 SGHTA and CDR2 FQGTGA. Trimming at V came to 4 bases and at J to 2 bases, leaving 3 bases not matched to a gene. The CDR3 spans 15 residues.

V and J are TRBV7-8 and TRBJ2-1; D ambiguous. Germline V gene data show CDR1 as SGHVS and CDR2 as FQNEAQ. This CDR3 contains 15 residues. The V end was cut by 3 bases, the J end by 2 bases, with 11 bases between. Written as DNA, the CDR3 is TGTGCCAGCAGCTTGTCACAAGTTACCTACAATGAGCAGTTCTTC. It encodes CASSLSQVTYNEQFF.

In this sample, this clone turned up a few times. Sequence at one end of the junction differs from germline and may be a read error. The chain has TRBV3-1 (or the pseudogene TRBV3-2) and TRBJ1-5; perhaps TRBD1 as D (5 bases). This CDR3 has 13 amino acids. Germline V gives CDR1 LGHDT, CDR2 YNNKEL (reference sequence). The CDR3: CATSGWGEQPQHF. The CDR3 bases are TGTGCCACCAGCGGGTGGGGGGAACAGCCCCAGCATTTT.

The V and J genes are TRBV7-2 and TRBJ1-6; no clear D gene. CDR1 and CDR2 from the germline V gene are SGHTA and FQGNSA. The V and J ends lost 4 bases and 15 bases respectively, with 10 bases between them. CDR3 length: 11 residues. CDR3 coding DNA: TGTGCCAGCAGCTCCCTAAGTGTCCTCCACTTT. This codes for CASSSLSVLHF.

The genes are TRBV14 and TRBJ1-1; TRBD1 is a possible D gene (5 bases). The CDR3 totals 14 residues. The V gene lost 4 bases and the J gene lost 9 bases, with 18 bases spanning the gap. CDR1 is SGHDN and CDR2 is FVKESK in the germline V gene. The DNA for the CDR3 is TGTGCCAGCAGCCCGGACCATGGGGCTCCAAAAGCTTTCTTT. Amino acids: CASSPDHGAPKAFF. Full variable domain (remainder filled in from reference TRBV14 and TRBJ1-1): EAGVTQFPSHSVIEKGQTVTLRCDPISGHDNLYWYRRVMGKEIKFLLHFVKESKQDESGMPNNRFLAERTGGTYSTLKVQPAELEDSGVYFCASSPDHGAPKAFFGQGTRLTVV.

DNA for the CDR3: TGTGCCAGCAGCAGACTGGGACTAGCGGGAGGGGAGACCCAGTACTTC. Translated: CASSRLGLAGGETQYF. The genes are TRBV5-4 and TRBJ2-5; 16 bases are a match to TRBD2. J gave up 5 bases and V 4 bases, and 5 bases lay outside the gene matches. Looked up from germline, CDR1 is SGHNT and CDR2 is YYREEE (reference sequence). The CDR3 loop spans 16 amino acids.

The chain uses TRBV27 and TRBJ2-1; 10 bases agree with TRBD2. V shed 4 bases, J shed 0 bases, and the junction held 6 bases outside the gene matches. The CDR3 sequence is 17 residues long. CDR1 is MNHEY and CDR2 is SMNVEV in the germline V gene (reference sequence). DNA for the CDR3: TGTGCCAGCAGTTCCCCTCGACTAGCGGGCTCCTACAATGAGCAGTTCTTC. This gives the protein CASSSPRLAGSYNEQFF.

The rearrangement joins TRBV5-4 to TRBJ1-2; 7 bases match TRBD1. The CDR3 has 14 residues. The germline V gene encodes CDR1 SGHNT and CDR2 YYREEE (reference sequence). V shed 5 bases, J shed 2 bases, and the junction held 6 bases outside the gene matches. The CDR3 DNA sequence: TGTGCCAGCAGTTCTTTACAGGGGAACTATGGCTACACCTTC. Protein sequence: CASSSLQGNYGYTF.

DNA for the CDR3: TGCGCCAGCATGGATCCTGGACTAGCTGCAGATACGCAGTATTTT. This codes for CASMDPGLAADTQYF. The chain uses TRBV10-1 and TRBJ2-3; 8 bases are shared with TRBD2. In germline, CDR1 is WNHNN, CDR2 SYGVQD (reference sequence). V lost 7 bases and J lost 4; bases outside the gene matches: 10. CDR3 size: 15 residues.

This chain joins TRBV7-2 and TRBJ1-6, with a weak D call TRBD1 (6 bases). The CDR3 extends over 16 amino acids. Germline V gives CDR1 SGHTA, CDR2 FQGNSA. Deletions cut 5 bases from V and 8 bases from J, with 19 bases between. The chain's CDR3 is CASSPMDRSGHSPLHF. DNA of the CDR3: TGTGCCAGCAGCCCAATGGACAGAAGTGGACATTCACCCCTCCACTTT.

The chain couples TRBV19 to TRBJ1-1; 9 bases agree with TRBD1. J gave up 0 bases and V 1 base, and 3 bases lay outside the gene matches. The CDR3 loop spans 16 amino acids. The germline V gene has CDR1 LNHDA and CDR2 SQIVND (reference sequence). CDR3: CASSIGGTGMNTEAFF. The DNA for the CDR3 is TGTGCCAGTAGTATAGGGGGGACAGGGATGAACACTGAAGCTTTCTTT.

The chain has TRBV7-9 and TRBJ2-1; 13 positions match TRBD2. The CDR3 has 16 amino acids. V trimming: 5 bases; J trimming: 6 bases; junction bases outside the gene matches: 7. Germline CDR1 SEHNR, CDR2 FQNEAQ (reference sequence). The DNA of the CDR3 is TGTGCCAGCAGCCGTGAAGGACTAGCGGGAGTCAATGAGCAGTTCTTC. It is translated as CASSREGLAGVNEQFF.

The CDR3 here is CASSLGPGIYNEQFF. The CDR3 coding sequence is TGTGCCAGCAGCTTAGGGCCGGGGATCTACAATGAGCAGTTCTTC. This sequence joins TRBV7-2 and TRBJ2-1, with D possibly TRBD2 on 5 matching bases. This CDR3 is built from 15 residues. V shed 1 base and J shed 3 bases, with 10 bases lying between them. Germline V lookup: CDR1 SGHTA, CDR2 FQGNSA.

V usage is TRBV28 and J usage is TRBJ2-7; D not resolved. V lost 0 bases, J lost 0 bases, and 9 bases lay in between. Germline V lookup: CDR1 MDHEN, CDR2 SYDVKM. The CDR3 is 15 residues long. Here the CDR3 reads CASSLWSPYSYEQYF. The CDR3 DNA follows: TGTGCCAGCAGTTTATGGAGCCCTTACTCCTACGAGCAGTACTTC.

This sequence joins TRBV18 and TRBJ1-1, with a tentative D call TRBD1 (6 bases). Trimming stripped 0 bases from V and 4 bases from J, with 12 bases between. From germline, CDR1 is KGHSH and CDR2 LQKENI. The CDR3 covers 15 residues. DNA of the CDR3: TGTGCCAGCTCACCACCTGGACAGATTGGCACTGAAGCTTTCTTT. Its protein product is CASSPPGQIGTEAFF.

The chain uses TRBV5-1 and TRBJ2-1; 7 bases map to TRBD2. V was clipped by 0 bases and J by 8 bases; unmatched bases: 14. CDR1 is SGHRS, CDR2 YFSETQ, per germline. The CDR3 sequence is 17 residues long. This chain's CDR3 is CASSLGAMSGRIYEQFF. The CDR3 nucleotides are TGCGCCAGCAGCTTGGGCGCGATGTCCGGGAGGATCTATGAGCAGTTCTTC.

The V gene is TRBV21-1, the J gene TRBJ1-1. TRBV21-1 is marked as a pseudogene. This CDR3 contains 10 residues. The CDR3: CPKRVAEAFF. The DNA of the CDR3 is TGCCCAAAACGCGTTGCTGAAGCTTTCTTT.

This chain joins TRBV19 and TRBJ2-2; 7 nucleotides match TRBD1. V was pared by 5 bases and J by 3 bases, with 6 bases of the junction left unmatched. The germline V gene encodes CDR1 LNHDA and CDR2 SQIVND (reference sequence). This CDR3 has 15 residues. CDR3 residues: CASSLRQGHTGELFF. The CDR3 bases are TGTGCCAGTAGTCTTAGACAGGGACACACCGGGGAGCTGTTTTTT.

The genes are TRBV7-2 and TRBJ2-7; 14 nucleotides match TRBD2. The V segment lost 5 bases and the J segment 6 bases; nucleotides outside the gene matches: 3. This CDR3 spans 14 amino acids. The V gene's germline CDR1 is SGHTA and CDR2 FQGNSA. CDR3 protein: CASSHGLAGGEQYF. In nucleotides, the CDR3 is TGTGCCAGCAGCCACGGACTAGCGGGAGGCGAGCAGTACTTC.

The V call is TRBV3-1 (or the pseudogene TRBV3-2), the J call TRBJ2-3, with 8 bases aligning to TRBD2. Trimming removed 4 bases from V and 5 bases from J; junction bases left unmatched: 5. The length of the CDR3 is 14 residues. The V gene's germline CDR1 is LGHDT and CDR2 YNNKEL (reference sequence). The CDR3 DNA reads as TGTGCCAGCAGCCCCCTTGCGGGGGGAGATACGCAGTATTTT. Protein product: CASSPLAGGDTQYF.

The chain combines TRBV5-1 with TRBJ2-3; 9 nucleotides line up with TRBD2. The CDR3 runs 17 residues. Germline CDR1 is SGHRS and CDR2 is YFSETQ. Trimming took 0 bases from V and 6 from J; bases not matched to a gene: 11. The CDR3 coding sequence is TGCGCCAGCAGCTTGGCCCGGGATAGCGGGAGCGCCGATACGCAGTATTTT. It encodes CASSLARDSGSADTQYF.

The chain uses TRBV2 and TRBJ1-5; the match to TRBD1 covers 7 bases. The CDR3 spans 14 residues. Trimming at V came to 7 bases and at J to 2 bases, leaving 5 bases not matched to a gene. Germline V CDR1 and CDR2: SNHLY, FYNNEI. The CDR3 sequence: CASTQGSGNQPQHF. The DNA for the CDR3 is TGTGCCAGCACACAGGGGTCGGGCAATCAGCCCCAGCATTTT.

J is TRBJ2-2 and V is TRBV19; D is perhaps TRBD1 (5 bases). Germline V gene data show CDR1 as LNHDA and CDR2 as SQIVND (reference sequence). The ends were cut back, 3 bases at V and 7 bases at J, with 15 bases in the middle. The CDR3 runs 15 residues. CDR3 DNA: TGTGCCAGTAGTATTAGGACAACATTGGTCGGGGAGCTGTTTTTT. Protein product: CASSIRTTLVGELFF.

This chain uses TRBV7-2 with TRBJ2-3, with 11 bases that match TRBD2. The CDR3 totals 16 residues. Looked up from germline, CDR1 is SGHTA and CDR2 is FQGNSA. The junction had 8 bases not matched to a gene; V was cut back by 4 bases and J by 5 bases. CDR3 sequence: CASSSLAGGLEDTQYF. DNA of the CDR3: TGTGCCAGCAGCTCTCTAGCGGGAGGACTCGAAGATACGCAGTATTTT. Full variable domain (rest looked up from reference TRBV7-2 and TRBJ2-3): GAGVSQSPSNKVTEKGKDVELRCDPISGHTALYWYRQSLGQGLEFLIYFQGNSAPDKSGLPSDRFSAERTGGSVSTLTIQRTQQEDSAVYLCASSSLAGGLEDTQYFGPGTRLTVL.

This chain links TRBV6-2 or TRBV6-3 with TRBJ1-2, with D hard to call. This CDR3 is 16 amino acids long. Germline V gene sequence: CDR1 MNHEY, CDR2 SVGEGT. The V gene lost 6 bases and the J gene lost 2 bases, with 19 bases spanning the gap. CDR3 sequence: CASSPWSLRENYGYTF. The CDR3 coding sequence is TGTGCCAGCAGCCCCTGGTCTCTTCGAGAGAACTATGGCTACACCTTC.

The chain combines TRBV5-1 with TRBJ2-3; 8 bases are shared with TRBD1. Germline V gives CDR1 SGHRS, CDR2 YFSETQ. This CDR3 comprises 14 residues. The ends lost 4 bases at V and 1 base at J; junction bases unmatched: 2. The CDR3 DNA reads as TGCGCCAGCAGCCCGGACAGGGGCACAGATACGCAGTATTTT. Translating gives CASSPDRGTDTQYF.

The chain's CDR3 is CATSRDPAGAYYNEQFF. CDR3 DNA sequence: TGTGCCACCAGCAGAGACCCCGCAGGGGCATACTACAATGAGCAGTTCTTC. The chain uses TRBV15 and TRBJ2-1, with D tentatively TRBD1 (6 bases). V gave up 0 bases and J gave up 3 bases, with 15 bases separating them. The CDR3 totals 17 residues. Looked up from germline, CDR1 is LNHNV and CDR2 is YYDKDF (reference sequence).

V usage is TRBV5-1 and J usage is TRBJ2-5, with TRBD2 matching 7 bases. CDR1 is SGHRS, CDR2 YFSETQ, per germline. J gave up 4 bases and V 1 base, and 1 base lay outside the gene matches. CDR3 length: 13 amino acids. CDR3 sequence reads: CASSLREGETQYF. DNA of the CDR3: TGCGCCAGCAGCTTGAGGGAGGGAGAGACCCAGTACTTC. Drawing the rest from reference TRBV5-1 and TRBJ2-5, the complete variable domain is KAGVTQTPRYLIKTRGQQVTLSCSPISGHRSVSWYQQTPGQGLQFLFEYFSETQRNKGNFPGRFSGRQFSNSRSEMNVSTLELGDSALYLCASSLREGETQYFGPGTRLLVL.

CDR3 protein: CASSLRGEDTEAFF. CDR3 DNA sequence: TGTGCCAGCAGCCTCCGGGGGGAAGACACTGAAGCTTTCTTT. The chain joins TRBV7-2 to TRBJ1-1; the D gene is possibly TRBD1 (5 bases). Germline V lookup: CDR1 SGHTA, CDR2 FQGNSA. Deletions cut 5 bases from V and 3 bases from J, with 13 bases between. The CDR3 consists of 14 residues.